This section outlines one TCR beta chain sequence together with its context. Its antigen is as yet unknown. These data originate in a study of CD8+ T cells in alopecia areata. Study results and limitations: Lesional tissue from the scalp (especially in alopecia totalis/universalis) showed higher clonality than normal scalp.

The ends were cut back, 5 bases at V and 2 bases at J, with 13 bases in the middle. CDR1 is SGHTA and CDR2 is FQGNSA in the germline V gene. This CDR3 has 14 amino acids. Extracted RNA was reverse transcribed, and the resulting cDNA served as sequencing template. Clones were read by immunoSEQ multiplex PCR, and TCRdb kept only the in-frame ones, dropping some. The data contain hundreds of thousands of clones, 60% of them seen just once; the ten biggest clones take up roughly 0.93%. The treatment: oral pan-JAK inhibitor, 5-10 mg twice daily. The TCR originated in a human donor with alopecia areata. This chain uses TRBV7-2 with TRBJ2-7; D is perhaps TRBD1 (6 bases). The sample here was CD4+ T cells sorted from blood, taken around week 54, from a patient treated with tofacitinib. The CDR3 DNA reads TGTGCCAGCAGCCGAACAGGGAGCACCTACGAGCAGTACTTC. Its protein is CASSRTGSTYEQYF.